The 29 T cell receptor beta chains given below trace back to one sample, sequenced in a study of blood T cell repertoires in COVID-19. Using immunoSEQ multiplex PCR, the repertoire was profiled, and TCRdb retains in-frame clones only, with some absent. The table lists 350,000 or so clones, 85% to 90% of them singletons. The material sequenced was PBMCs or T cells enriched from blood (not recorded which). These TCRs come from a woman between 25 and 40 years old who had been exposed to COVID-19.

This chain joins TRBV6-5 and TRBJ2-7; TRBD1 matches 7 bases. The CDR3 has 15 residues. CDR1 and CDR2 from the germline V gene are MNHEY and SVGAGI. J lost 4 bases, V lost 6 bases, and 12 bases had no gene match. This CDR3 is CASSPETGNGYEQYF. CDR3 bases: TGTGCCAGCAGCCCAGAGACAGGGAATGGGTACGAGCAGTACTTC.

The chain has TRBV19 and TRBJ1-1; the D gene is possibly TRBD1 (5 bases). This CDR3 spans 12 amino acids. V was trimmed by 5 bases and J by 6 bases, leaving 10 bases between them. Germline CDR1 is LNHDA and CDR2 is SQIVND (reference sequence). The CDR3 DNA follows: TGTGCCAGTAGTTTCTGGACATCTGAAGCTTTCTTT. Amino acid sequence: CASSFWTSEAFF.

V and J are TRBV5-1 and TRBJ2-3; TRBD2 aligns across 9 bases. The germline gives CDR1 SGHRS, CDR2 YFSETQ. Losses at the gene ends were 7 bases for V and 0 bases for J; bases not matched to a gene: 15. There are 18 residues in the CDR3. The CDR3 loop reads CASQLGFSSGDSTDTQYF. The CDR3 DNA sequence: TGCGCCAGCCAGCTTGGTTTTTCTAGCGGGGATAGCACAGATACGCAGTATTTT.

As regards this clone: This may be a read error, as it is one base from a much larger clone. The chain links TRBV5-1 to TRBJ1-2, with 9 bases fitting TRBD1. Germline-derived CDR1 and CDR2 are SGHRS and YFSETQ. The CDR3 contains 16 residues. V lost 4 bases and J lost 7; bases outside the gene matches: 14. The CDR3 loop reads CASSTRDRVRDGGYTF. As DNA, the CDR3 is TGCGCCAGCAGCACCCGGGACAGGGTGCGAGACGGTGGCTACACCTTC.

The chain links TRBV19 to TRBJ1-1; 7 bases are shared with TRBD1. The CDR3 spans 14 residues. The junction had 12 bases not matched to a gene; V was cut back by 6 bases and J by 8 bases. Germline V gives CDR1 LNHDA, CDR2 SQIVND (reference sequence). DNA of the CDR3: TGTGCCAGTAGGGCAAGGGACAGAGCAACGGAAGCTTTCTTT. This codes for CASRARDRATEAFF.

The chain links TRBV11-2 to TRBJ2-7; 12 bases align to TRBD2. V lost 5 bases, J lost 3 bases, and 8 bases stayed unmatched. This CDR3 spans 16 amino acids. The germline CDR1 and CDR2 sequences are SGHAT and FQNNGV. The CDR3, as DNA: TGTGCCAGCAGCGTACGGACTAGCGGGATAATCTACGAGCAGTACTTC. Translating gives CASSVRTSGIIYEQYF.

CDR3 DNA: TGTGCCAGCAGCTTAGGCCAGCGGCATGAAAAACTGTTTTTT. Its protein is CASSLGQRHEKLFF. V and J are TRBV7-2 and TRBJ1-4; D remains unclear. Trimming stripped 1 base from V and 6 bases from J, with 9 bases between. The CDR3 runs 14 residues. Germline CDR1 and CDR2: SGHTA and FQGNSA.

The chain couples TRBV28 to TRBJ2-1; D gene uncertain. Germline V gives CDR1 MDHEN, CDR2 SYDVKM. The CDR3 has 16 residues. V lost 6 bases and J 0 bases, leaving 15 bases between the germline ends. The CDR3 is CASSLVYLNSYNEQFF. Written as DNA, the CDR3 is TGTGCCAGCAGCCTGGTATACTTAAACTCCTACAATGAGCAGTTCTTC.

The CDR3, as DNA: TGTGCCAGCAGTTTATCTTTATGGGGCAGGGATAGCTCCTACGAGCAGTACTTC. It specifies CASSLSLWGRDSSYEQYF. The rearrangement links TRBV28 to TRBJ2-7; D may be TRBD1 (5 bases). The CDR3 has 18 residues. Germline values: CDR1 MDHEN, CDR2 SYDVKM. Between the trimmed V and J ends, which lost 1 base and 0 bases, there was a span of 19 bases.

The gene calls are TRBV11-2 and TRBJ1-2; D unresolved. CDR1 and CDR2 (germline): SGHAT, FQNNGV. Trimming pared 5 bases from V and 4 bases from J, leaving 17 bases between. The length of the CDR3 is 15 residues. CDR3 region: CASSPDPSGGYGYTF. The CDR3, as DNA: TGTGCCAGCAGCCCCGACCCTTCAGGAGGCTATGGCTACACCTTC.

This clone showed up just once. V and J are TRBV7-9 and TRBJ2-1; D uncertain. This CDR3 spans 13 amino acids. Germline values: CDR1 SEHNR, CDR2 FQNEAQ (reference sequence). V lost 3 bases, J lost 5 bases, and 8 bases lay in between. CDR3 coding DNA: TGTGCCAGCAGCTTGCGGCTAGACAATGAGCAGTTCTTC. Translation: CASSLRLDNEQFF.

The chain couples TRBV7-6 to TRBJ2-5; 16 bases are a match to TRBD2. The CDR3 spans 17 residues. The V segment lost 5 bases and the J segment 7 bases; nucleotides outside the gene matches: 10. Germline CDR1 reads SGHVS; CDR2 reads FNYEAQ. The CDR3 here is CASSQGLAGGPAGTQYF. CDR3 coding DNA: TGTGCCAGCAGCCAGGGACTAGCGGGAGGGCCGGCGGGGACCCAGTACTTC. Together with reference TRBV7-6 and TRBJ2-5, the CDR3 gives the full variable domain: GAGVSQSPRYKVTKRGQDVALRCDPISGHVSLYWYRQALGQGPEFLTYFNYEAQQDKSGLPNDRFSAERPEGSISTLTIQRTEQRDSAMYRCASSQGLAGGPAGTQYFGPGTRLLVL.

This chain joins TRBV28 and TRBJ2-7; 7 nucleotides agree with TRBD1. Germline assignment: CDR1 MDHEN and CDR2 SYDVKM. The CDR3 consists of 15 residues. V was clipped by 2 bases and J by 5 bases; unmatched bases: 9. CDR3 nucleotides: TGTGCCAGCAGTTTACCCACAGGGGATATCCACGAGCAGTACTTC. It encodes CASSLPTGDIHEQYF. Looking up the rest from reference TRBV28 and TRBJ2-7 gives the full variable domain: DVKVTQSSRYLVKRTGEKVFLECVQDMDHENMFWYRQDPGLGLRLIYFSYDVKMKEKGDIPEGYSVSREKKERFSLILESASTNQTSMYLCASSLPTGDIHEQYFGPGTRLTVT.

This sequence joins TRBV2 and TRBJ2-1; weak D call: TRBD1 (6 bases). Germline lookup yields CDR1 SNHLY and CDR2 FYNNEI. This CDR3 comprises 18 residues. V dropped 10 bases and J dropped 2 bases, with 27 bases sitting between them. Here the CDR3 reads CATNTRGGAVGTYNEQFF. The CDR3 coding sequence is TGTGCCACCAACACCAGAGGGGGAGCGGTCGGCACCTACAATGAGCAGTTCTTC.

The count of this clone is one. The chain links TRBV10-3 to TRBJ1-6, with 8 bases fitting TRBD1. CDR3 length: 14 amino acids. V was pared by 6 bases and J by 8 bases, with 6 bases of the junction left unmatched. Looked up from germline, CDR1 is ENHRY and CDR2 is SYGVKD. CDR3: CAIRENRGDSPLHF. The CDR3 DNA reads TGTGCCATCAGGGAGAACAGGGGGGATTCACCCCTCCACTTT.

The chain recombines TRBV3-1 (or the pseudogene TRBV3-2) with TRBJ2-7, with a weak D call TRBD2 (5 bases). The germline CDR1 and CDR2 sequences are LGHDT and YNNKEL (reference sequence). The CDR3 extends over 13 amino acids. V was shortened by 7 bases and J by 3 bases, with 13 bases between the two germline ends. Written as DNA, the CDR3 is TGTGCCAGCATGGGCGGGCGAAACTACGAGCAGTACTTC. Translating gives CASMGGRNYEQYF.

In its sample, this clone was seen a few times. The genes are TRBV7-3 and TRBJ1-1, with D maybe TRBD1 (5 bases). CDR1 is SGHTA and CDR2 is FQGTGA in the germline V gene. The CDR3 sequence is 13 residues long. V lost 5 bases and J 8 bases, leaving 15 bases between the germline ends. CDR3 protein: CASSPGPGVEAFF. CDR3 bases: TGTGCCAGCAGCCCAGGGCCGGGGGTGGAAGCTTTCTTT.

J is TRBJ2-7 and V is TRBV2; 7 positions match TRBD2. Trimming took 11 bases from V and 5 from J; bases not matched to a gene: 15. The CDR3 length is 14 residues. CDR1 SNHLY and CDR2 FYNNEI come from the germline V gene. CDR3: CASGEGQGFDEQYF. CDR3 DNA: TGTGCCTCCGGGGAGGGGCAAGGTTTCGACGAGCAGTACTTC.

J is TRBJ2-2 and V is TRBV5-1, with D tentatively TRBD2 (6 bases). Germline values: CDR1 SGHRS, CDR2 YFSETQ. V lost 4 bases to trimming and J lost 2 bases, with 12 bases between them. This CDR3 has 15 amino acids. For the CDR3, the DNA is TGCGCCAGCAGCCCAGGGACTTTTAACACCGGGGAGCTGTTTTTT. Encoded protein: CASSPGTFNTGELFF.

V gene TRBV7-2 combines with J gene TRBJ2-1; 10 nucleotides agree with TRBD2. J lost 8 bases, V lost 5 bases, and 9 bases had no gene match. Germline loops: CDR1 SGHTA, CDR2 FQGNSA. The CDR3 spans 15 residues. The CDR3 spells CASSPPGLAFYEQFF. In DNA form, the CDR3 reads TGTGCCAGCAGCCCCCCGGGACTAGCGTTTTATGAGCAGTTCTTC.

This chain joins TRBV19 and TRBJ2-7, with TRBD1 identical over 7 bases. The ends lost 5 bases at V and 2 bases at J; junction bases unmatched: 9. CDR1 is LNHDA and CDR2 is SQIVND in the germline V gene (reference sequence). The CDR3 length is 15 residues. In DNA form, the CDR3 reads TGTGCCAGTAGTCCTCCCCAGACAGGGACCTACGAGCAGTACTTC. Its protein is CASSPPQTGTYEQYF.

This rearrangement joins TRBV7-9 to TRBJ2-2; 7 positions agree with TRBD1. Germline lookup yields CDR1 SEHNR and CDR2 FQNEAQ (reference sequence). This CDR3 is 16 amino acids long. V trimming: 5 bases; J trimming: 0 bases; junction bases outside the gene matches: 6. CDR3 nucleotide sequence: TGTGCCAGCAGCGTTGACAGGGCTCCGAACACCGGGGAGCTGTTTTTT. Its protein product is CASSVDRAPNTGELFF.

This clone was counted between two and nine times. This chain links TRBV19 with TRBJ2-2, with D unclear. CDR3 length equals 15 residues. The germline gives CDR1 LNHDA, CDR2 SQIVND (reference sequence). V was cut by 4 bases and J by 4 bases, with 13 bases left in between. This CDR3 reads CASSTVGSTTGELFF. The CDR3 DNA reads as TGTGCCAGTAGTACGGTGGGCAGCACCACCGGGGAGCTGTTTTTT.

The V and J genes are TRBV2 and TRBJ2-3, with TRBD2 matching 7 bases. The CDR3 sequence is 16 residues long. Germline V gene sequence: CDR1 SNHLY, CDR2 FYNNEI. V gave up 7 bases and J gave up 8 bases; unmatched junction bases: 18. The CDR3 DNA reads TGTGCCAGCATGCGCCAGCGGGATATCCTCACACCTACGCAGTATTTT. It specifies CASMRQRDILTPTQYF.

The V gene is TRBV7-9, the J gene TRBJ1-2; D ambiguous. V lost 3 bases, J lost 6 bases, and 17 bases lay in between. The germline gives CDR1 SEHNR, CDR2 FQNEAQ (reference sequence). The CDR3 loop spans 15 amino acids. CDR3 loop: CASSFSRLENHGYTF. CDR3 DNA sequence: TGTGCCAGCAGCTTTAGCAGACTCGAAAATCATGGCTACACCTTC.

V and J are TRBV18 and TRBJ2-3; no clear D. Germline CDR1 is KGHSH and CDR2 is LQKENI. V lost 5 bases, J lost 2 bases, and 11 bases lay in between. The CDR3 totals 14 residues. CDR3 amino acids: CASSISRTTDTQYF. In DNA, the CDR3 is TGTGCCAGCTCAATCTCGCGAACCACAGATACGCAGTATTTT.

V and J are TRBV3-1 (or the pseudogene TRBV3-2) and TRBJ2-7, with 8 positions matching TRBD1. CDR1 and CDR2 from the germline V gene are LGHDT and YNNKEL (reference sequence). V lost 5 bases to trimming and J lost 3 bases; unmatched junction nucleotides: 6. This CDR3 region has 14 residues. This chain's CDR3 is CASSNTGGLYEQYF. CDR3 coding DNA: TGTGCCAGCAGCAATACAGGGGGTCTCTACGAGCAGTACTTC.

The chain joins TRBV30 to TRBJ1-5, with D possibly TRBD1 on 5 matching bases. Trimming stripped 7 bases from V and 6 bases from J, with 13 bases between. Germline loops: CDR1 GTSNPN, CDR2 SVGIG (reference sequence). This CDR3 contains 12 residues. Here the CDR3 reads CAFGGGGQPQHF. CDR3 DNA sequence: TGTGCCTTCGGGGGGGGAGGTCAGCCCCAGCATTTT.

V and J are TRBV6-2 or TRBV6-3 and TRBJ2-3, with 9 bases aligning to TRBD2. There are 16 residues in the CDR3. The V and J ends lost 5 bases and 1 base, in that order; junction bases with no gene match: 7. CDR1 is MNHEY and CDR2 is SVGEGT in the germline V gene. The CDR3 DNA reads TGTGCCAGCAGTCGTCCAGCGGGAGGCGGCACAGATACGCAGTATTTT. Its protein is CASSRPAGGGTDTQYF.